Here is one T cell receptor (beta chain) with its context. The CDR3 spans 14 residues. V lost 5 bases and J lost 9, with 16 bases in between. Germline assignment: CDR1 SGHAT and CDR2 FQNNGV. This entry belongs to a study of patients and donors after allogeneic stem cell transplantation. TCRdb redid the calling of the RT-PCR reads with MiXCR, one entry per CDR3 protein. The sample holds around 29,000 distinct CDR3 sequences, less than 45% seen once. This sequence originates from a human donor who was either an allogeneic HSCT recipient or a stem cell or donor lymphocyte infusion donor (not recorded which). It is not recorded whose cells these are; they may come from a transplant donor. The specimen was blood, either unsorted or a sorted T cell fraction (not recorded which). The chain uses TRBV11-2 and TRBJ1-4, with a weak D call TRBD1 (5 bases). The CDR3 is CASSTPRGDKKLFF. DNA of the CDR3: TGTGCCAGCAGCACCCCCCGGGGGGATAAAAAACTGTTTTTT.